This is a list of T cell receptor beta chains from one sample in a study of blood T cell repertoires in COVID-19. Repertoires were generated with immunoSEQ multiplex PCR, while TCRdb's copy carries only in-frame clones and drops some. The sample has under 450,000 clones; around 84% are singletons. The source material was peripheral blood. The source of these receptors is a human donor with acute or convalescent COVID-19. The donor label of this sample is uncertain. CDR3s include the opening cysteine and the closing phenylalanine or tryptophan. A D gene is named only where the DNA matches it firmly. A row's size may be missing; if present it is once, few, many or a size class.

D gene,J gene,V gene,clone size,CDR3 DNA,CDR3 protein
-,TRBJ1-2,TRBV14,-,TGTGCCAGCAGCCAAGTCCGGGGGAGCGGTGGCTACACCTTC,CASSQVRGSGGYTF
TRBD1,TRBJ1-5,TRBV6-5,-,TGTGCCAGCATCATGACAGGGGGTAATCAGCCCCAGCATTTT,CASIMTGGNQPQHF
-,TRBJ1-1,TRBV15,-,TGTGCCACCAGCAGAGCGGACAGCAACACTGAAGCTTTCTTT,CATSRADSNTEAFF
-,TRBJ1-5,TRBV4-2,-,TGTGCCAGCAGCCAAGATTCGGAGGGGTGGAATCAGCCCCAGCATTTT,CASSQDSEGWNQPQHF
-,TRBJ1-5,TRBV7-9,-,TGTGCCAGCAGCTCCAGTAGCAATCAGCCCCAGCATTTT,CASSSSSNQPQHF
TRBD1,TRBJ2-3,TRBV7-9,-,TGTGCCAGCAGCCGACGGACAGGGACAGATACGCAGTATTTT,CASSRRTGTDTQYF
TRBD2,TRBJ2-3,TRBV6-6,-,TGTGCCAGCAGTCCCTTTGTGCGGGGGGGCGCAGATACGCAGTATTTT,CASSPFVRGGADTQYF
-,TRBJ2-1,TRBV9,-,TGTGCCAGCAGCGTAGGCGGGGAATACTACAATGAGCAGTTCTTC,CASSVGGEYYNEQFF
-,TRBJ1-2,TRBV3-1/TRBV3-2,few,TGTGCCAGCAGCCAAGTTGTCGGGAACTATGGCTACACCTTC,CASSQVVGNYGYTF
TRBD2,TRBJ2-2,TRBV19,-,TGTGCCAGTAGTATCCTAGCGGGTTCGAACACCGGGGAGCTGTTTTTT,CASSILAGSNTGELFF
TRBD1,TRBJ1-1,TRBV18,once,TGTGCCAGCTCACAGGGACAGGGGGCGAACACTGAAGCTTTCTTT,CASSQGQGANTEAFF
TRBD2,TRBJ2-3,TRBV7-7,-,TGTGCCAGCAGCTCTACAATTAGCGGGAGGGCCTCCACAGATACGCAGTATTTT,CASSSTISGRASTDTQYF
-,TRBJ1-3,TRBV19,-,TGTGCCAGTAGCCGAGTAGGGGCCTCTGGAAACACCATATATTTT,CASSRVGASGNTIYF
TRBD1,TRBJ2-3,TRBV5-1,-,TGCGCCAGTCATCACCCAGGGGGCGGAACAGATACGCAGTATTTT,CASHHPGGGTDTQYF
TRBD1,TRBJ1-5,TRBV6-5,-,TGTGCCAGCAGACCCGGGACAGTAGGCAATCAGCCCCAGCATTTT,CASRPGTVGNQPQHF
TRBD1,TRBJ2-5,TRBV18,-,TGTGCCAGCTCAGCCGGGACAGTCCACGAGACCCAGTACTTC,CASSAGTVHETQYF
-,TRBJ1-2,TRBV2,-,TGTGCCAGCAGGGGGGCAGGACATTATGGCTACACCTTC,CASRGAGHYGYTF
-,TRBJ1-4,TRBV7-6,-,TGTGCCAGCAGCTTAAGGGGCAAAGGTGATGAAAAACTGTTTTTT,CASSLRGKGDEKLFF
-,TRBJ2-1,TRBV2,-,TGTGCCAGCAACCAATTTAGCGGCAGGAACTCCTACAATGAGCAGTTCTTC,CASNQFSGRNSYNEQFF
TRBD1,TRBJ1-1,TRBV5-1,few,TGCGCCAGCAGCGTTGGACAGGGGATTGAAGCTTTCTTT,CASSVGQGIEAFF